The count of the clone carrying this T cell receptor beta chain is one. Antigen unknown. This specimen belongs to a study of T cell responses to AZD1222 COVID-19 vaccine. The CDR3 runs 15 residues. V lost 0 bases to trimming and J lost 5 bases; unmatched junction nucleotides: 6. Germline CDR1 is MNHEY and CDR2 is SVGEGT. Method: immunoSEQ multiplex PCR; TCRdb's copy keeps in-frame clones and lacks some. The data hold approximately 200,000 clones, with about 89% observed a single time. Study findings and constraints: Following two doses of AZD1222, Spike-specific TCR breadth and depth rose. White British donors predominated, females outnumbered males, and clonal diversity was possibly underestimated. Dominant at 160-218 and 743-854, vaccine-associated CD4 TCRs also spanned spike.

Whether given at about 4 or about 12 weeks, second doses were pooled. This chain links TRBV6-2 or TRBV6-3 with TRBJ1-2; TRBD1 matches at 7 bases. Sequencing used peripheral blood, obtained 28 days after the second AZD1222 dose. The clonotype comes from an adult who received the AZD1222 COVID-19 vaccine. In nucleotides, the CDR3 is TGTGCCAGCAGTTACTCGACAGGGACCAGTTATGGCTACACCTTC. Encoded protein: CASSYSTGTSYGYTF.